The clone carrying this T cell receptor (beta chain) has more than one count but fewer than ten. This specimen belongs to a study of blood T cell repertoires in COVID-19. In the study overall: The cDNA or gDNA used as material had been derived from T cells, B-cell-depleted T cells, or PBMCs.

Only in-frame clones appear in the TCRdb table, and some are missing; sequencing was by immunoSEQ multiplex PCR. The data contain about 70,000 clones, roughly 85% of them singletons. The CDR3 is 14 amino acids. V lost 6 bases, J lost 7 bases, and 7 bases stayed unmatched. Germline V gives CDR1 ENHRY, CDR2 SYGVKD. The sequence derives from an elderly man with acute or convalescent COVID-19. Sequencing was carried out using peripheral blood. This rearrangement joins TRBV10-3 to TRBJ2-7; 12 bases line up with TRBD2. The CDR3 here is CAISSSGRAREQYF. The CDR3, as DNA: TGTGCCATCAGCTCTAGCGGGAGGGCCAGGGAGCAGTACTTC.